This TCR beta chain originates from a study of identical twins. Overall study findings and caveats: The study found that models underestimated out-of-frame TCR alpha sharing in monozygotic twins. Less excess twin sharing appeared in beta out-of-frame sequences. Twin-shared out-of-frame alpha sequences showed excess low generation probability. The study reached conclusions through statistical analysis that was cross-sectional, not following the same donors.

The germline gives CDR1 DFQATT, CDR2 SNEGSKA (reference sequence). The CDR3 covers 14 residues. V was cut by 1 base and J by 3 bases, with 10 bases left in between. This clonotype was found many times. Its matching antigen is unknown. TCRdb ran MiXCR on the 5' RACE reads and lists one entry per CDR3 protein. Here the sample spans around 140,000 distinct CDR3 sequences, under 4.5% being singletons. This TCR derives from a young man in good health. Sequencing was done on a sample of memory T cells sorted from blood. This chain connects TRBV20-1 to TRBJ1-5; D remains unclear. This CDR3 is CSARGWQNNQPQHF. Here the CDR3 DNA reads TGCAGTGCTAGAGGTTGGCAGAACAATCAGCCCCAGCATTTT.